The present T cell receptor (beta chain) was sequenced within a study of radiotherapy plus CTLA-4 blockade in lung cancer. Overall study context: There were objective responses in approximately 19% of patients, and around 31% had disease control. Study-wide results and limits: Radiotherapy plus ipilimumab was followed by expansion in blood of tumor-derived TCR clones.

Trimming removed 4 bases at V and 0 bases at J, with 14 bases between. The germline CDR1 and CDR2 sequences are SGDLS and YYNGEE. This CDR3 has 15 residues. Concerning this clone itself: Its antigen is currently unknown.

It was focal radiation plus CTLA-4 blockade with ipilimumab that patients with chemo-refractory metastatic non-small-cell lung cancer received. TCRdb keeps only in-frame clones here, not all; method: immunoSEQ multiplex PCR. Of some 100,000 clones in the sample, around four fifths were seen once. The TCR originated in a human donor with non-small cell lung cancer that progressed on radiotherapy plus ipilimumab. This sample comprised peripheral blood, obtained from a patient treated with radiotherapy plus ipilimumab. The gene calls are TRBV9 and TRBJ2-7, with D possibly being TRBD2 (5 bases). CDR3 protein: CASSPLRVPSYEQYF. Here the CDR3 DNA reads TGTGCCAGCAGCCCCCTGCGGGTCCCCTCCTACGAGCAGTACTTC.